This entry lists 12 T cell receptor beta chains sequenced from one sample in a study of T cells in Graves' hyperthyroidism and ophthalmopathy. Amplification of TCR beta CDR3 regions was performed using RNA transcripts as template. HTBI primers were employed in a first-round RT-PCR of the TCR CDR3. TCRdb ran MiXCR on the multiplex PCR reads and lists one entry per CDR3 protein. There are roughly 650,000 distinct CDR3 sequences in the sample; roughly 15% occur only once, and 3% to 4% lies in the top ten. Sequences were obtained from blood. These receptors came from a woman in her thirties or forties with Graves' ophthalmopathy.

This clonotype has a count of ten or more. V and J are TRBV10-3 and TRBJ1-2; no definite D call. Germline loops: CDR1 ENHRY, CDR2 SYGVKD. V lost 3 bases and J 3 bases, leaving 11 bases between the germline ends. The CDR3 has 14 residues. The CDR3 loop is CAISEQPKDYGYTF. The CDR3 DNA sequence: TGTGCCATCAGTGAACAGCCGAAGGACTATGGCTACACCTTC.

This clonotype has at least ten counts. The CDR3 sequence is CSARDTSTGSQASNQPQHF. The CDR3 coding sequence is TGCAGTGCTAGAGATACATCGACAGGGAGTCAAGCTAGCAATCAGCCCCAGCATTTT. This rearrangement joins TRBV20-1 to TRBJ1-5, with 7 bases aligning to TRBD1. The CDR3 contains 19 residues. V gave up 0 bases and J gave up 0 bases; unmatched junction bases: 14. Germline CDR1 reads DFQATT; CDR2 reads SNEGSKA (reference sequence).

The J gene is TRBJ1-1, the V gene TRBV12-5; D may be TRBD1 (5 bases). Germline CDR1 and CDR2: LGHNT and FRNRAP. There are 13 residues in the CDR3. V gave up 3 bases and J gave up 7 bases, with 12 bases separating them. Here the CDR3 DNA reads TGTGCTAGTGGTTTAGGGGATCTGGGTGAAGCTTTCTTT. Its protein product is CASGLGDLGEAFF.

This clonotype was recorded at least ten times. The rearrangement joins TRBV12-3 or TRBV12-4 to TRBJ2-7; D unresolved. The CDR3 has 15 residues. Trimming stripped 6 bases from V and 4 bases from J, with 19 bases between. This chain's CDR3 is CASSLRGSAGYEQYF. Written as DNA, the CDR3 is TGTGCCAGCAGCCTCAGAGGTTCAGCCGGGTACGAGCAGTACTTC.

In its sample, this clonotype was seen many times. This chain joins TRBV3-1 and TRBJ1-6, with D maybe TRBD1 (5 bases). The CDR3 has 14 amino acids. V was pared by 6 bases and J by 8 bases, with 14 bases between. In germline, CDR1 is LGHDT, CDR2 YNNKEL (reference sequence). CDR3 nucleotide sequence: TGTGCCAGCAGTGCCGCGGGGGGGGATTCACCCCTCCACTTT. It is translated as CASSAAGGDSPLHF. Full variable domain (remainder filled in from reference TRBV3-1 and TRBJ1-6): DTAVSQTPKYLVTQMGNDKSIKCEQNLGHDTMYWYKQDSKKFLKIMFSYNNKELIINETVPNRFSPKSPDKAHLNLHINSLELGDSAVYFCASSAAGGDSPLHFGNGTRLTVT.

This clonotype was observed at least ten times. CDR3 nucleotides: TGTGCCAGCAGTTACGAATGGAACACTGAAGCTTTCTTT. Its protein is CASSYEWNTEAFF. V gene TRBV6-1 combines with J gene TRBJ1-1; no clear D. Germline loops: CDR1 MNHNS, CDR2 SASEGT. V was shortened by 5 bases and J by 1 base, with 8 bases between the two germline ends. This CDR3 region has 13 residues.

This clonotype was observed many times. The chain is built from TRBV6-1 and TRBJ2-7, with TRBD2 identical over 10 bases. The trim removed 8 bases at V and 3 bases at J, leaving 10 bases unmatched. In germline, CDR1 is MNHNS, CDR2 SASEGT. CDR3 size: 15 residues. The CDR3 reads CASHLAGATDYEQYF. The CDR3 region has the DNA TGTGCCAGCCATCTAGCGGGAGCTACGGACTACGAGCAGTACTTC.

This clonotype was detected a few times. A read error may explain this, as a much larger clone is one base away. V gene TRBV6-2 or TRBV6-3 combines with J gene TRBJ2-7, with 7 bases fitting TRBD2. The length of the CDR3 is 11 residues. The V gene's germline CDR1 is MNHEY and CDR2 SVGEGT. V lost 5 bases to trimming and J lost 5 bases; unmatched junction nucleotides: 0. The chain's CDR3 is CASSAGDEQYF. Here the CDR3 DNA reads TGTGCCAGCAGTGCGGGGGACGAGCAGTACTTC.

The CDR3 is CSATPGLANYGYTF. CDR3 coding DNA: TGCAGTGCTACGCCGGGTCTAGCTAACTATGGCTACACCTTC. The V and J genes are TRBV20-1 and TRBJ1-2; D gene unclear. The CDR3 runs 14 residues. V lost 4 bases, J lost 0 bases, and 12 bases lay in between. CDR1 is DFQATT, CDR2 SNEGSKA, per germline (reference sequence).

This clonotype was recorded at least ten times. V usage is TRBV12-3 or TRBV12-4 and J usage is TRBJ1-6, with 10 bases fitting TRBD1. This CDR3 comprises 15 residues. V was clipped by 3 bases and J by 7 bases; unmatched bases: 3. Written as DNA, the CDR3 is TGTGCCAGCAGTTTCCGGGGACAGGGGAATTCACCCCTCCACTTT. Translating it yields CASSFRGQGNSPLHF.

This clonotype was picked up many times. V and J are TRBV20-1 and TRBJ2-7; D might be TRBD2 (5 bases). The CDR3 spans 12 residues. Germline CDR1 is DFQATT and CDR2 is SNEGSKA (reference sequence). Trimming stripped 1 base from V and 6 bases from J, with 10 bases between. Here the CDR3 DNA reads TGCAGTGCTAGAGCGGACTTCGGCGAGCAGTACTTC. Encoded protein: CSARADFGEQYF.

In its sample, this clonotype was seen many times. This rearrangement joins TRBV28 to TRBJ2-1; tentatively, D is TRBD1 (5 bases). In germline, CDR1 is MDHEN, CDR2 SYDVKM. V gave up 9 bases and J gave up 0 bases, with 9 bases separating them. This CDR3 is 13 amino acids long. CDR3 bases: TGTGCCAGTACAGGTCGCTCCTACAATGAGCAGTTCTTC. Protein product: CASTGRSYNEQFF. The complete variable domain, with remaining parts taken from reference TRBV28 and TRBJ2-1, reads DVKVTQSSRYLVKRTGEKVFLECVQDMDHENMFWYRQDPGLGLRLIYFSYDVKMKEKGDIPEGYSVSREKKERFSLILESASTNQTSMYLCASTGRSYNEQFFGPGTRLTVL.